The following is a T cell receptor (beta chain) sequence with its context. The antigen is not known. The germline V gene has CDR1 SGHRS and CDR2 YFSETQ. The CDR3 loop spans 17 amino acids. V lost 0 bases, J lost 2 bases, and 12 bases lay in between. TCRdb's table, derived via immunoSEQ multiplex PCR, lists solely in-frame clones and lacks some. This sample has approximately 150,000 clones, with roughly nine tenths found just once. This entry comes from a study of T cell responses to AZD1222 COVID-19 vaccine. Study results and caveats: Baseline serostatus was positive in only a handful of AZD1222 recipients. Nearly half of the spike-specific TCRs reportedly recognize variant regions that carry no mutations. CD4 TCRs associated with vaccination spanned spike, dominating at 160-218 and 743-854.

The source is an adult in good health. The starting material was peripheral blood, obtained on day 0 of AZD1222 vaccination. The chain links TRBV5-1 to TRBJ2-6; no clear D. CDR3 sequence: CASSLGGLRAGANVLTF. In DNA, the CDR3 is TGCGCCAGCAGCTTGGGGGGATTACGGGCTGGGGCCAACGTCCTGACTTTC.